The clone carrying this TCR beta chain was picked up a small number of times. Its antigen is still unknown. TCRdb's table, derived via immunoSEQ multiplex PCR, lists solely in-frame clones and lacks some. The table includes 210,000 or so clones, roughly 88% detected once. The CDR3 consists of 15 residues. J lost 4 bases, V lost 0 bases, and 6 bases had no gene match. Germline V gene sequence: CDR1 SGHNT, CDR2 YYREEE (reference sequence). This sample is drawn from a study of cytomegalovirus exposure and HLA in healthy donors. About the study: The approximately 130 validation repertoires were reported in a later analysis to have been generated on the same platform as the roughly 670 first-cohort repertoires. Points from the study as a whole: Among TCR sequences, most were rare, though some public TCRs appeared in many donors. Researchers catalogued approximately 160 TCR beta chains as cytomegalovirus-associated.

The donors were members of the 120-subject validation cohort (separate from the approximately 670-subject first cohort). The chain couples TRBV5-4 to TRBJ1-2, with 7 nucleotides matching TRBD1. The sample taken for sequencing was PBMCs. The clonotype was recovered from a woman aged 18-35 years in good health and CMV-seronegative. As DNA, the CDR3 is TGTGCCAGCAGCTTGGCCACAGGGGAAGGCTATGGCTACACCTTC. It is translated as CASSLATGEGYGYTF.